The entry below describes one T cell receptor (beta chain). Trimming at V came to 3 bases and at J to 0 bases, leaving 6 bases not matched to a gene. CDR1 SGDLS and CDR2 YYNGEE come from the germline V gene. CDR3 length equals 17 residues. This entry comes from a study of blood T cell repertoires in COVID-19. The overall study: Samples taken during acute and convalescent COVID-19 were collected in the United States, Italy and Spain. Sources were T cells, B-cell-depleted T cells, or PBMCs; the material itself was cDNA or gDNA.

Source study methods: Nucleated cell number was recorded as an estimate derived from reference gene primer amplification. The protocol was immunoSEQ multiplex PCR, while the TCRdb copy is restricted to in-frame clones and leaves out a portion. Clone size and V and J calls were adopted from that table, with D and trimming inferred from the DNA. The data show around 140,000 clones, with over 80% seen just once and around 1.7% held by the top ten. Source material: peripheral blood. The rearrangement links TRBV9 to TRBJ2-1, with TRBD2 identical over 10 bases. The source is a woman between 50 and 59 years old with acute or convalescent COVID-19. The CDR3 loop is CASSAQASGGSYNEQFF. The CDR3 DNA reads as TGTGCCAGCAGCGCACAAGCTAGCGGGGGCTCCTACAATGAGCAGTTCTTC.